This paragraph reports one T cell receptor (beta chain). Per the germline V gene, CDR1 is SGHRS and CDR2 is YFSETQ. This CDR3 comprises 13 residues. V shed 4 bases and J shed 2 bases, with 6 bases lying between them. TCRdb's copy holds only in-frame clones and misses some; the assay was immunoSEQ multiplex PCR. Seen here are hundreds of thousands of clones, 84% observed once, and the top ten hold over 15%. This sample is part of a study of blood T cell repertoires in COVID-19. Study-level background: Both acute and convalescent COVID-19 samples were obtained from the United States, Italy and Spain.

Sequencing was carried out using peripheral blood. The chain joins TRBV5-1 to TRBJ2-2, with TRBD2 as a possible D gene (5 bases). This TCR was sampled from an elderly woman with active or convalescent COVID-19. DNA for the CDR3: TGCGCCAGCAGCCGGACTAACACCGGGGAGCTGTTTTTT. Protein product: CASSRTNTGELFF.